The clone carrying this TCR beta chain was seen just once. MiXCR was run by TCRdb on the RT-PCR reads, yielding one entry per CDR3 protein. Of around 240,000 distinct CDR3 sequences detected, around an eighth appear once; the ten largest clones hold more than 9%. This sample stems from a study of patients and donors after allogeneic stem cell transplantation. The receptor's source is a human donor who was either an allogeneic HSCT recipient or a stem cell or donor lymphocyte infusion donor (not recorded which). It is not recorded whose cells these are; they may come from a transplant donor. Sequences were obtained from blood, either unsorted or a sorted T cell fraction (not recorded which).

The CDR3: CASSQEWVSNEKLFF. CDR3 DNA sequence: TGCGCCAGCAGCCAAGAATGGGTATCTAATGAAAAACTGTTTTTT. The gene calls are TRBV4-3 and TRBJ1-4; D remains ambiguous. CDR1 LGHNA and CDR2 YSLEER come from the germline V gene. Deletions cut 0 bases from V and 3 bases from J, with 8 bases between. CDR3 length equals 15 residues.